This T cell receptor beta chain was identified during a study of graft-versus-host responses after intestinal transplantation. On the study more broadly: Grafts were multivisceral, liver-intestinal, or isolated intestinal. All of the recipients had induction that used anti-thymocyte globulin, then tacrolimus and steroids for around 3 years. Broader study findings: Researchers found peak circulating GvH clone levels linked to early post-transplant HvG declines.

Comment on this clone: What it recognizes is unknown.

TCRdb's copy holds only in-frame clones and misses some; the assay was immunoSEQ multiplex PCR. The table shows around 96,000 clones, with approximately 90% occurring only once. The receptor was isolated from a human donor who received an intestinal transplant. The starting material was unstimulated CD4+ T cells sorted from spleen or lymph node cells, obtained before intestinal transplant.

The CDR3 reads CASTKGVGFTSYNEQFF. DNA of the CDR3: TGTGCCAGCACAAAAGGAGTAGGATTTACCTCCTACAATGAGCAGTTCTTC. The genes are TRBV7-7 and TRBJ2-1; D unresolved. Trimming took off 7 bases at V and 0 bases at J, with 19 bases between the two ends. CDR3 length: 17 residues. Germline-derived CDR1 and CDR2 are SSHAT and FNYEAQ (reference sequence).